A selection of T cell receptor beta chains follows, all from one sample in a study of shared clonotypes between healthy human individuals. Profiling relied on immunoSEQ multiplex PCR, and the TCRdb table lists in-frame clones only, not all of them. The data contain about 110,000 clones, around 68% of them seen just once; the ten biggest clones take up approximately 23%. The specimen sequenced was memory CD8+ T cells sorted from blood. These TCRs come from a woman under 40 in good health. Both conserved end residues are part of each CDR3. Each record gives: J gene, clone size, D gene, V gene, CDR3 DNA, CDR3 protein. A D gene is named only where the DNA matches it firmly. Where a row states a size, it is once, few, many or the class of an expanded clone; other rows omit it.

j_call: TRBJ1-5; clone_size: few; d_call: TRBD1; v_call: TRBV28; cdr3_nt: TGTGCCAGCACTCCTGGGACAGCTTATAGCAATCAGCCCCAGCATTTT; cdr3_aa: CASTPGTAYSNQPQHF
j_call: TRBJ2-1; clone_size: -; d_call: -; v_call: TRBV29-1; cdr3_nt: TGCAGCGTTCCCCCGGGAGCCTACAATGAGCAGTTCTTC; cdr3_aa: CSVPPGAYNEQFF
j_call: TRBJ1-3; clone_size: -; d_call: -; v_call: TRBV5-4; cdr3_nt: TGTGCCAGCAGCTTGGCGGGCGGGACCCATGGAAACACCATATATTTT; cdr3_aa: CASSLAGGTHGNTIYF
j_call: TRBJ2-2; clone_size: many; d_call: TRBD2; v_call: TRBV28; cdr3_nt: TGTGCCAGCAGTTTACGGGGGGTCCACACCGGGGAGCTGTTTTTT; cdr3_aa: CASSLRGVHTGELFF
j_call: TRBJ2-1; clone_size: -; d_call: -; v_call: TRBV6-5; cdr3_nt: TGTGCCAGCAGTTATGGTTTAGGAGGGTTCAACGAGCAGTTCTTC; cdr3_aa: CASSYGLGGFNEQFF
j_call: TRBJ2-2; clone_size: -; d_call: -; v_call: TRBV25-1; cdr3_nt: TGTGCCAGCAGTGGAGGGAAAGACACCGGGGAGCTGTTTTTT; cdr3_aa: CASSGGKDTGELFF
j_call: TRBJ1-2; clone_size: -; d_call: -; v_call: TRBV29-1; cdr3_nt: TGCAGCGTTGGGAAGGGGGTCGCGGCTGGCTACACCTTC; cdr3_aa: CSVGKGVAAGYTF
j_call: TRBJ2-2; clone_size: -; d_call: -; v_call: TRBV5-1; cdr3_nt: TGCGCCAGCAGCTTGGCTCTTGTACCGAACACCGGGGAGCTGTTTTTT; cdr3_aa: CASSLALVPNTGELFF
j_call: TRBJ2-2; clone_size: -; d_call: -; v_call: TRBV7-3; cdr3_nt: TGTGCCAGCAGCCCCGGACAGCCCACCGGGGAGCTGTTTTTT; cdr3_aa: CASSPGQPTGELFF
j_call: TRBJ1-5; clone_size: few; d_call: TRBD1; v_call: TRBV4-1; cdr3_nt: TGCGCCAGCAGCCAGGGACAGAATCAGCCCCAGCATTTT; cdr3_aa: CASSQGQNQPQHF
j_call: TRBJ2-3; clone_size: -; d_call: -; v_call: TRBV9; cdr3_nt: TGTGCCAGCAGCGTAGCTCTAGCATCAGATACGCAGTATTTT; cdr3_aa: CASSVALASDTQYF
j_call: TRBJ1-1; clone_size: -; d_call: -; v_call: TRBV4-2; cdr3_nt: TGTGCCAGCAGCCAATGGAGCACAGACTTGAACACTGAAGCTTTCTTT; cdr3_aa: CASSQWSTDLNTEAFF
j_call: TRBJ2-1; clone_size: -; d_call: TRBD2; v_call: TRBV7-9; cdr3_nt: TGTGCCAGCAGCTTTCTCGCGGGAGCCCGGGGGAATGAGCAGTTCTTC; cdr3_aa: CASSFLAGARGNEQFF
j_call: TRBJ1-2; clone_size: few; d_call: -; v_call: TRBV2; cdr3_nt: TGTGCCAGCAGAGAAGCCGGGACAACGTTCTATGGCTACACCTTC; cdr3_aa: CASREAGTTFYGYTF
j_call: TRBJ2-7; clone_size: -; d_call: -; v_call: TRBV7-3; cdr3_nt: TGTGCCAGCAGCGCCGGAGGGCCGTACGAGCAGTACTTC; cdr3_aa: CASSAGGPYEQYF
j_call: TRBJ2-7; clone_size: -; d_call: -; v_call: TRBV30; cdr3_nt: TGTGCCAGTAGTATCGCGCTGAGCTCCTACGAGCAGTACTTC; cdr3_aa: CASSIALSSYEQYF
j_call: TRBJ1-1; clone_size: -; d_call: -; v_call: TRBV5-1; cdr3_nt: TGCGCCAGCAGCTTGGGGTGGGGAGTAGGGAACACTGAAGCTTTCTTT; cdr3_aa: CASSLGWGVGNTEAFF
j_call: TRBJ2-1; clone_size: -; d_call: TRBD2; v_call: TRBV6-1; cdr3_nt: TGTGCCAGCAGTGAATTACTAGCGGGAGGAGAGTTCTTC; cdr3_aa: CASSELLAGGEFF
j_call: TRBJ1-1; clone_size: -; d_call: TRBD1; v_call: TRBV28; cdr3_nt: TGTGCCACACAGGGGGGAAGGACTGAAGCTTTCTTT; cdr3_aa: CATQGGRTEAFF
j_call: TRBJ2-1; clone_size: -; d_call: -; v_call: TRBV5-1; cdr3_nt: TGCGCCAGCAGCTTGGGGACGGCAGGAATCCTGTTCTTC; cdr3_aa: CASSLGTAGILFF
j_call: TRBJ2-7; clone_size: -; d_call: -; v_call: TRBV27; cdr3_nt: TGTGCCAGCAGTTTCCTCGGACGGACCTCCTACGAGCAGTACTTC; cdr3_aa: CASSFLGRTSYEQYF
j_call: TRBJ1-2; clone_size: -; d_call: -; v_call: TRBV30; cdr3_nt: TGTGCCTGGAGTAGTAAACAGGGATTATATGGCTACACCTTC; cdr3_aa: CAWSSKQGLYGYTF
j_call: TRBJ2-3; clone_size: -; d_call: -; v_call: TRBV7-9; cdr3_nt: TGTGCCAGCAGCCAGGGACTCCCCCGTGAGCCAGATACGCAGTATTTT; cdr3_aa: CASSQGLPREPDTQYF
j_call: TRBJ2-7; clone_size: few; d_call: -; v_call: TRBV4-2; cdr3_nt: TGTGCCAGCAGCCGAGGGGTGGAATGGTACGAGCAGTACTTC; cdr3_aa: CASSRGVEWYEQYF
j_call: TRBJ2-1; clone_size: -; d_call: -; v_call: TRBV6-4; cdr3_nt: TGTGCCAGCAGTGAAGGTAGCGGCTCCTACAATGAGCAGTTCTTC; cdr3_aa: CASSEGSGSYNEQFF
j_call: TRBJ2-3; clone_size: -; d_call: TRBD1; v_call: TRBV2; cdr3_nt: TGTGCCAGCAGACGGACAGGGTTGACAGATACGCAGTATTTT; cdr3_aa: CASRRTGLTDTQYF
j_call: TRBJ2-7; clone_size: once; d_call: -; v_call: TRBV7-2; cdr3_nt: TGTGCCAGCAGCTTATCTCGGGGAGGCTACGAGCAGTACTTC; cdr3_aa: CASSLSRGGYEQYF
j_call: TRBJ1-1; clone_size: -; d_call: -; v_call: TRBV11-3; cdr3_nt: TGTGCCAGCAGCCTCGGGACCGACACTGAAGCTTTCTTT; cdr3_aa: CASSLGTDTEAFF
j_call: TRBJ2-1; clone_size: -; d_call: TRBD2; v_call: TRBV6-6; cdr3_nt: TGTGCCAGCACCGAGAGCGGGAGCGGCAATGAGCAGTTCTTC; cdr3_aa: CASTESGSGNEQFF
j_call: TRBJ2-2; clone_size: -; d_call: -; v_call: TRBV5-4; cdr3_nt: TGTGCCAGCAGCTTGGATAGCTCGAACACCGGGGAGCTGTTTTTT; cdr3_aa: CASSLDSSNTGELFF
j_call: TRBJ1-2; clone_size: -; d_call: -; v_call: TRBV27; cdr3_nt: TGTGCCAGCAGTCCGCAACAACAGGGTGGCCTTGGCTACACCTTC; cdr3_aa: CASSPQQQGGLGYTF
j_call: TRBJ2-7; clone_size: -; d_call: -; v_call: TRBV7-9; cdr3_nt: TGTGCCAGCGTTCCAGGCACATCACCCCTGGTCGAGCAGTACTTC; cdr3_aa: CASVPGTSPLVEQYF
j_call: TRBJ2-1; clone_size: -; d_call: TRBD1; v_call: TRBV25-1; cdr3_nt: TGTGCCAGCAGTGGCGGACAGGGGTTTCGGCCCTACAATGAGCAGTTCTTC; cdr3_aa: CASSGGQGFRPYNEQFF
j_call: TRBJ2-1; clone_size: -; d_call: TRBD2; v_call: TRBV7-2; cdr3_nt: TGTGCCAGCAGCCCAAAAACTAGCGGGAGAACCTCTAGCGAGTTCTTC; cdr3_aa: CASSPKTSGRTSSEFF
j_call: TRBJ2-3; clone_size: -; d_call: TRBD2; v_call: TRBV10-1; cdr3_nt: TGCGCCAGCAGTGAGTTAGGACTAGCGGGGTCAGATACGCAGTATTTT; cdr3_aa: CASSELGLAGSDTQYF
j_call: TRBJ1-4; clone_size: -; d_call: -; v_call: TRBV13; cdr3_nt: TGTGCCAGCAGCTTATCGGGTAATGAAAAACTGTTTTTT; cdr3_aa: CASSLSGNEKLFF
j_call: TRBJ2-7; clone_size: -; d_call: -; v_call: TRBV4-2; cdr3_nt: TGTGCCAGCAGCCAAGCCGGCCTTGACTACGAGCAGTACTTC; cdr3_aa: CASSQAGLDYEQYF